Listed below are T cell receptor beta chains from one sample, sequenced in a study of response to subunit inactivated influenza vaccine. Using its own MiXCR run on the RT-PCR reads, TCRdb lists one record per CDR3 protein. This table holds roughly 780,000 distinct CDR3 sequences, less than 20% found once. The sequencing here drew on PBMCs from blood, taken roughly 5 days after vaccination. All receptors derive from a middle-aged man who received an inactivated influenza vaccine. The CDR3 runs from the conserved cysteine through the conserved F or W. Each record gives: J gene, CDR3 length, V gene, D gene, clone size, CDR3 protein, CDR3 DNA. D genes are given only for firm matches. Clone size is shown for a subset of rows, as once, few, many or a class of expanded clone.

>TRBJ2-7|15|TRBV4-2|TRBD2|NA
CASSHPLAGAYEQYF
TGTGCCAGCAGCCACCCCCTAGCGGGGGCCTACGAGCAGTACTTC
>TRBJ2-4|13|TRBV5-1|NA|once
CASREGRDGIQYF
TGCGCCAGCAGGGAGGGCAGGGACGGCATTCAGTACTTC
>TRBJ2-3|16|TRBV9|NA|few
CASSVGAGKIADTQYF
TGTGCCAGCAGCGTAGGTGCAGGGAAGATCGCAGATACGCAGTATTTT
>TRBJ2-2|16|TRBV7-9|NA|few
CASSLATGQNTGELFF
TGTGCCAGCAGCTTAGCGACGGGACAGAACACCGGGGAGCTGTTTTTT
>TRBJ2-7|11|TRBV19|TRBD1|NA
CATQGASEQYF
TGTGCCACTCAGGGGGCCAGCGAGCAGTACTTC
>TRBJ1-5|13|TRBV20-1|TRBD1|many
CSARQGGNQPQHF
TGCAGTGCAAGACAGGGAGGTAATCAGCCCCAGCATTTT
>TRBJ2-7|14|TRBV7-9|NA|few
CASSLVPGSVEQYF
TGTGCCAGCAGCTTGGTTCCGGGCTCCGTCGAGCAGTACTTC
>TRBJ2-5|16|TRBV24-1|TRBD1|NA
CATSDLAGTGRETQYF
TGTGCCACCAGTGATCTTGCAGGGACAGGGAGGGAGACCCAGTACTTC
>TRBJ2-2|15|TRBV27|NA|NA
CASGPRGYNTGELFF
TGTGCCAGCGGGCCCCGGGGGTACAACACCGGGGAGCTGTTTTTT
>TRBJ1-5|16|TRBV15|NA|few
CATSRGDSMGNQPQHF
TGTGCCACCAGCAGAGGAGACAGTATGGGCAATCAGCCCCAGCATTTT
>TRBJ2-1|11|TRBV29-1|NA|NA
CSVVRNNEQFF
TGCAGCGTTGTCCGCAACAATGAGCAGTTCTTC
>TRBJ2-2|16|TRBV5-5|NA|few
CASSPQYRANTGELFF
TGTGCCAGCAGCCCCCAGTATAGGGCGAACACCGGGGAGCTGTTTTTT
>TRBJ2-2|14|TRBV10-1|NA|many
CASSEFLNTGELFF
TGCGCCAGCAGTGAGTTTCTGAACACCGGGGAGCTGTTTTTT
>TRBJ2-1|16|TRBV27|NA|NA
CASRRAEAGAYNEQFF
TGTGCCAGCAGGAGGGCCGAGGCCGGCGCATACAATGAGCAGTTCTTC
>TRBJ2-7|13|TRBV6-2/TRBV6-3|NA|NA
CASSYEITYEQYF
TGTGCCAGCAGTTACGAGATAACCTACGAGCAGTACTTC
>TRBJ1-6|15|TRBV3-1|NA|NA
CASSQGTFGQGSLHF
TGTGCCAGCAGCCAAGGAACTTTCGGGCAGGGCTCCCTCCACTTT
>TRBJ2-3|15|TRBV20-1|TRBD2|NA
CSARAASGGTDTQYF
TGCAGTGCTAGAGCGGCTAGCGGGGGTACAGATACGCAGTATTTT
>TRBJ2-7|14|TRBV11-2|NA|few
CASSLAQTPYEQYF
TGTGCCAGCAGCTTAGCACAGACACCCTACGAGCAGTACTTC
>TRBJ1-4|16|TRBV4-3|NA|NA
CASSSFPGLANEKLFF
TGCGCCAGCAGTTCTTTTCCGGGGCTCGCTAATGAAAAACTGTTTTTT
>TRBJ2-1|13|TRBV6-2/TRBV6-3|NA|few
CASSPGMSNEQFF
TGTGCCAGCAGTCCCGGAATGAGCAATGAGCAGTTCTTC
>TRBJ2-1|13|TRBV5-1|TRBD1|NA
CASSPGQHNEQFF
TGCGCCAGCAGCCCGGGACAGCACAATGAGCAGTTCTTC
>TRBJ2-7|14|TRBV9|NA|many
CASSVAPGGYEQYF
TGTGCCAGCAGCGTAGCTCCAGGGGGGTACGAGCAGTACTTC
>TRBJ1-2|14|TRBV7-9|NA|NA
CASSPPGERYGYTF
TGTGCCAGCAGCCCACCAGGGGAGAGGTATGGCTACACCTTC
>TRBJ1-1|11|TRBV20-1|NA|NA
CSARRSTEAFF
TGCAGTGCTAGGCGTTCGACTGAAGCTTTCTTT
>TRBJ1-2|16|TRBV4-3|NA|NA
CASSQDRRPSNYGYTF
TGCGCCAGCAGCCAAGATAGGCGGCCTTCTAACTATGGCTACACCTTC
>TRBJ2-6|16|TRBV10-3|NA|NA
CAISVPQGYGANVLTF
TGTGCCATCAGTGTGCCCCAGGGATACGGGGCCAACGTCCTGACTTTC
>TRBJ2-1|13|TRBV10-3|NA|many
CAIRDTDYNEQFF
TGTGCGATCCGGGACACCGACTACAATGAGCAGTTCTTC
>TRBJ1-1|15|TRBV5-1|TRBD1|few
CASSVETGGSTEAFF
TGCGCCAGCAGCGTAGAGACAGGGGGTAGCACTGAAGCTTTCTTT
>TRBJ2-7|13|TRBV18|NA|NA
CASSPPAIGEQYF
TGTGCCAGCTCACCCCCGGCGATCGGCGAGCAGTACTTC
>TRBJ1-1|16|TRBV2|TRBD1|NA
CASSYETGGRDTEAFF
TGTGCCAGCAGTTACGAGACAGGGGGAAGAGACACTGAAGCTTTCTTT
>TRBJ2-1|15|TRBV7-2|TRBD1|NA
CASSLPGTGRNEQFF
TGTGCCAGCAGTTTACCCGGGACAGGGCGCAATGAGCAGTTCTTC
>TRBJ2-7|14|TRBV12-3/TRBV12-4|TRBD2|NA
CTSSIAGITYEQYF
TGTACCAGCAGTATAGCGGGGATAACCTACGAGCAGTACTTC
>TRBJ2-7|14|TRBV12-3/TRBV12-4|TRBD1|NA
CASSFSDRGNEQYF
TGTGCCAGCAGTTTTTCGGACAGGGGGAACGAGCAGTACTTC
>TRBJ2-1|18|TRBV11-2|TRBD2|NA
CASSLVLVLAGGSGEQFF
TGTGCCAGCAGCTTAGTGTTAGTGCTAGCGGGAGGTTCAGGTGAGCAGTTCTTC
>TRBJ1-6|14|TRBV30|TRBD1|few
CAWRSGTGSPPLHF
TGTGCCTGGAGATCCGGGACAGGGAGTCCACCCCTCCACTTT
>TRBJ2-3|14|TRBV5-1|TRBD2|few
CASSASGRGDTQYF
TGCGCCAGCAGCGCTAGCGGGAGGGGAGATACGCAGTATTTT
>TRBJ2-1|16|TRBV4-2|TRBD2|few
CASSQEKRGGYNEQFF
TGTGCCAGCAGCCAAGAAAAGCGGGGGGGGTACAATGAGCAGTTCTTC
>TRBJ2-1|15|TRBV20-1|NA|many
CSARYREHWYNEQFF
TGCAGTGCTAGGTACAGGGAGCATTGGTACAATGAGCAGTTCTTC
>TRBJ2-5|12|TRBV12-3/TRBV12-4|TRBD1|many
CASSRDRETQYF
TGTGCCAGCAGTCGGGACAGGGAGACCCAGTACTTC
>TRBJ2-2|13|TRBV5-1|TRBD1|NA
CASSSGQGGELFF
TGCGCCAGCAGCTCAGGACAGGGCGGGGAGCTGTTTTTT
>TRBJ2-1|15|TRBV6-5|TRBD2|NA
CASSSAGLAVNEQFF
TGTGCCAGCAGTTCCGCTGGGCTAGCGGTAAATGAGCAGTTCTTC
>TRBJ2-6|16|TRBV4-3|NA|NA
CASSHDGHSGANVLTF
TGCGCCAGCAGCCATGACGGACATTCTGGGGCCAACGTCCTGACTTTC
>TRBJ2-5|14|TRBV5-1|NA|few
CASSSTTGGETQYF
TGCGCCAGCAGCTCGACGACAGGTGGAGAGACCCAGTACTTC
>TRBJ2-5|14|TRBV5-1|NA|many
CASSLVGHGETQYF
TGCGCCAGCAGCTTGGTTGGACACGGAGAGACCCAGTACTTC
>TRBJ2-5|14|TRBV7-9|NA|NA
CASTFSIGRETQYF
TGTGCCAGCACCTTCTCAATTGGGAGGGAGACCCAGTACTTC
>TRBJ2-5|16|TRBV7-9|TRBD1|NA
CASSLPWGTDQETQYF
TGTGCCAGCAGCTTACCTTGGGGGACAGATCAAGAGACCCAGTACTTC
>TRBJ2-1|16|TRBV20-1|TRBD2|NA
CSSLSTGTSDNNEQFF
TGCAGTTCTCTTAGTACCGGGACTAGCGACAACAATGAGCAGTTCTTC
>TRBJ1-4|20|TRBV3-1|TRBD1|few
CASSQDYTPGQGKFGEKLFF
TGTGCCAGCAGCCAAGATTATACCCCGGGACAGGGGAAATTTGGGGAAAAACTGTTTTTT
>TRBJ2-1|16|TRBV12-3/TRBV12-4|NA|many
CASSSTGGGSYNEQFF
TGTGCCAGCAGTTCGACCGGAGGTGGCTCCTACAATGAGCAGTTCTTC
>TRBJ1-4|15|TRBV12-3/TRBV12-4|NA|few
CASSLAGQANEKLFF
TGTGCCAGCAGTTTAGCGGGACAAGCTAATGAAAAACTGTTTTTT
>TRBJ2-3|16|TRBV5-1|TRBD2|NA
CASSGISGGSTDTQYF
TGCGCCAGCAGCGGAATTAGCGGGGGGAGCACAGATACGCAGTATTTT
>TRBJ2-4|15|TRBV5-1|NA|many
CASSGMGTAKNIQYF
TGCGCCAGCAGCGGGATGGGGACCGCCAAAAACATTCAGTACTTC
>TRBJ2-2|15|TRBV12-3/TRBV12-4|TRBD2|few
CASPGERGGIGELFF
TGTGCCAGCCCTGGGGAGCGGGGGGGCATCGGGGAGCTGTTTTTT